A selection of T cell receptor beta chains follows, all from one sample in a study of graft-versus-host responses after intestinal transplantation. Their specific antigens are unknown. TCRdb's copy holds only in-frame clones and misses some; the assay was immunoSEQ multiplex PCR. The sample records 96,000 or so clones, 80% to 95% being singletons. The sequencing used unstimulated CD4+ T cells sorted from spleen or lymph node cells, collected before intestinal transplant. Receptor source: a human donor who received an intestinal transplant. The CDR3 runs from the conserved cysteine through the conserved F or W. Fields, in order: clone size, D gene, V gene, J gene, CDR3 DNA, CDR3 protein. A D gene is named only where the DNA matches it firmly. Rows give clone size only sometimes, using once, few, many, or a class for an expanded clone.

size: .; D: TRBD2; V: TRBV28; J: TRBJ2-7; DNA: TGTGCCAGCAGTCCAACGGGACTAGGGGCCTACGAGCAGTACTTC; CDR3: CASSPTGLGAYEQYF
size: .; D: .; V: TRBV18; J: TRBJ2-5; DNA: TGTGCCAGCTCACCCTTGTCAGGGTCCCAGGAGACCCAGTACTTC; CDR3: CASSPLSGSQETQYF
size: once; D: .; V: TRBV2; J: TRBJ2-3; DNA: TGTGCCAGCATACTCGGAACTATAGTTGGCCGGCCTTACACAGATACGCAGTATTTT; CDR3: CASILGTIVGRPYTDTQYF
size: .; D: TRBD2; V: TRBV5-1; J: TRBJ2-7; DNA: TGCGCCAGCAGCTTCGGGGGAGGGACCTTCGAAACCTACGAGCAGTACTTC; CDR3: CASSFGGGTFETYEQYF
size: once; D: TRBD2; V: TRBV30; J: TRBJ2-7; DNA: TGTGCCTGGAGCGGCGGGAGGCCCTCCTACGAGCAGTACTTC; CDR3: CAWSGGRPSYEQYF
size: .; D: .; V: TRBV5-1; J: TRBJ1-1; DNA: TGCGCCAGCAGCCCTGACAAAGACACTGAAGCTTTCTTT; CDR3: CASSPDKDTEAFF
size: .; D: .; V: TRBV10-3; J: TRBJ1-2; DNA: TGTGCCATCGGAGACTATGGCTACACCTTC; CDR3: CAIGDYGYTF
size: .; D: .; V: TRBV5-1; J: TRBJ2-3; DNA: TGCGCCAGCAGCTTCGGGAGCACAGATACGCAGTATTTT; CDR3: CASSFGSTDTQYF
size: .; D: TRBD1; V: TRBV19; J: TRBJ1-4; DNA: TGTGCCAGTAGTATAAGCAGGGGGAATGAAAAACTGTTTTTT; CDR3: CASSISRGNEKLFF
size: .; D: .; V: TRBV19; J: TRBJ1-1; DNA: TGTGCCAGTAGTATTGCGGTGAACACTGAAGCTTTCTTT; CDR3: CASSIAVNTEAFF
size: .; D: TRBD1; V: TRBV6-6; J: TRBJ1-3; DNA: TGTGCCAGCAGACCCGGACAGGGCATTGGAAACACCATATATTTT; CDR3: CASRPGQGIGNTIYF
size: once; D: TRBD2; V: TRBV5-1; J: TRBJ2-1; DNA: TGCGCCAGCAGCTTGGTAGCGGGAGCCTACAATGAGCAGTTCTTC; CDR3: CASSLVAGAYNEQFF
size: .; D: TRBD1; V: TRBV11-2; J: TRBJ1-6; DNA: TGTGCCAGCAGCCCAGAGGACAGGTTAAATTCACCCCTCCACTTT; CDR3: CASSPEDRLNSPLHF
size: .; D: .; V: TRBV18; J: TRBJ1-5; DNA: TGTGCCAGCTCCCCGGGTGGGGCCCACAATCAGCCCCAGCATTTT; CDR3: CASSPGGAHNQPQHF
size: .; D: .; V: TRBV7-8; J: TRBJ1-4; DNA: TGTGCCAGCAGCTACCGGGCGGGTGAAAAACTGTTTTTT; CDR3: CASSYRAGEKLFF
size: once; D: TRBD1; V: TRBV7-2; J: TRBJ2-7; DNA: TGTGCCAGCAGCTCTGGGACCGGGACAGCTAGCTCCTACGAGCAGTACTTC; CDR3: CASSSGTGTASSYEQYF
size: .; D: TRBD1; V: TRBV7-2; J: TRBJ2-7; DNA: TGTGCCAGCAGCTTATCTCAGGGGGCTATTTTCGGGAAGTACGAGCAGTACTTC; CDR3: CASSLSQGAIFGKYEQYF
size: .; D: TRBD2; V: TRBV7-3; J: TRBJ2-3; DNA: TGTGCCAGCAGCTCGGAGCGGGGGGGCTACGATACGCAGTATTTT; CDR3: CASSSERGGYDTQYF
size: .; D: .; V: TRBV14; J: TRBJ2-6; DNA: TGTGCCAGCAGTCCAGGGGCCTCTGGGGCCAACGTCCTGACTTTC; CDR3: CASSPGASGANVLTF
size: .; D: .; V: TRBV6-5; J: TRBJ2-3; DNA: TGTGCCAGCCGGGGAGGGGGAGATACGCAGTATTTT; CDR3: CASRGGGDTQYF
size: .; D: TRBD2; V: TRBV10-3; J: TRBJ2-1; DNA: TGTGCCATCAGCATACTAGCGGGGGGTGATGAGCAGTTCTTC; CDR3: CAISILAGGDEQFF
size: .; D: .; V: TRBV4-3; J: TRBJ2-6; DNA: TGCGCCAGCAGCCGAGAGTCCTCCGGGGCCAACGTCCTGACTTTC; CDR3: CASSRESSGANVLTF
size: .; D: TRBD2; V: TRBV27; J: TRBJ2-7; DNA: TGTGCCAGCAGTTTTGTTTCTGGGACTAGGGAGGGCTCCTACGAGCAGTACTTC; CDR3: CASSFVSGTREGSYEQYF
size: .; D: .; V: TRBV6-1; J: TRBJ2-7; DNA: TGTGCCAGCAGTGAACTAGCTGCGACCTACGAGCAGTACTTC; CDR3: CASSELAATYEQYF
size: .; D: TRBD1; V: TRBV7-8; J: TRBJ1-2; DNA: TGTGCCAGCAGCTTAGAAGGGGCGGGACAGAGATATGGCTACACCTTC; CDR3: CASSLEGAGQRYGYTF
size: .; D: .; V: TRBV5-3; J: TRBJ2-1; DNA: TGTGCCAGAAGCTTGATGGGCCGTGACAATGAGCAGTTCTTC; CDR3: CARSLMGRDNEQFF
size: .; D: TRBD2; V: TRBV4-1; J: TRBJ2-5; DNA: TGCGCCAGCAGCCAAGTTGTCGATAGCGGGAGACAAGAGACCCAGTACTTC; CDR3: CASSQVVDSGRQETQYF
size: .; D: .; V: TRBV7-2; J: TRBJ2-2; DNA: TGTGCCAGCAGCTTAGGCTATTTCACCGGGGAGCTGTTTTTT; CDR3: CASSLGYFTGELFF
size: .; D: TRBD1; V: TRBV30; J: TRBJ2-5; DNA: TGTGCCTGGGGGAAGACAGGGTTGGGAAAGACCCAGTACTTC; CDR3: CAWGKTGLGKTQYF
size: .; D: TRBD2; V: TRBV25-1; J: TRBJ2-5; DNA: TGTGCCAGCAGTGACTCTAGCGGGGTCCAAGAGACCCAGTACTTC; CDR3: CASSDSSGVQETQYF
size: once; D: TRBD1; V: TRBV2; J: TRBJ2-1; DNA: TGTGCCAGCAGTGGGGACAGGCTCTACAATGAGCAGTTCTTC; CDR3: CASSGDRLYNEQFF
size: once; D: .; V: TRBV30; J: TRBJ1-3; DNA: TGTGCCTGGATTCGGAGCTCTGGAAACACCATATATTTT; CDR3: CAWIRSSGNTIYF